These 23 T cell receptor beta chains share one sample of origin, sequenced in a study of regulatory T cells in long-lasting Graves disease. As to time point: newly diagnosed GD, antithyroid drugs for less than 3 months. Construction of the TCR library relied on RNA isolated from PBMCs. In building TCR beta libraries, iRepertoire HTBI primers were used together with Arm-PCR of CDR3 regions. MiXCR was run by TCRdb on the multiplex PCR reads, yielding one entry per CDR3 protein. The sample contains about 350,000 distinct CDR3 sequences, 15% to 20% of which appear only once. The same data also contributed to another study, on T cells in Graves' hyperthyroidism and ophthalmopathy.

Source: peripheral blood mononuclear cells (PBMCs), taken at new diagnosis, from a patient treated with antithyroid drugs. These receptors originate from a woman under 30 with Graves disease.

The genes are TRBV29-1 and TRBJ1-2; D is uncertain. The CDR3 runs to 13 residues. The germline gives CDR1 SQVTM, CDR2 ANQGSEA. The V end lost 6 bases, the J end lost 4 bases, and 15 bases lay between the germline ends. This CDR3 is CSVVSGYRYGYTF. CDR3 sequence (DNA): TGCAGCGTGGTCTCAGGATATCGCTATGGCTACACCTTC. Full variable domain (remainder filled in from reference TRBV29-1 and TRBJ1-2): SAVISQKPSRDICQRGTSLTIQCQVDSQVTMMFWYRQQPGQSLTLIATANQGSEATYESGFVIDKFPISRPNLTFSTLTVSNMSPEDSSIYLCSVVSGYRYGYTFGSGTRLTVV.

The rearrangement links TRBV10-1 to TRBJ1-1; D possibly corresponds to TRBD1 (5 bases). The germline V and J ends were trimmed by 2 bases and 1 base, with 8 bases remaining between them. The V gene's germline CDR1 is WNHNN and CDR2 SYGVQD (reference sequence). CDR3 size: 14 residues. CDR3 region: CASSEQRGNTEAFF. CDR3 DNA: TGCGCCAGCAGTGAGCAGAGGGGGAACACTGAAGCTTTCTTT.

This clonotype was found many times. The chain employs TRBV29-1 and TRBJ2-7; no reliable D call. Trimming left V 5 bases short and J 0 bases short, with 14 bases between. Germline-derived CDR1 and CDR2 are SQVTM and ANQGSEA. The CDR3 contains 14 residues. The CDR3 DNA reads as TGCAGCGTTACCGCCCCAGGATCCTCCTACGAGCAGTACTTC. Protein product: CSVTAPGSSYEQYF.

The DNA for the CDR3 is TGTGCCAGCAGTGAAGCTGCAGAGGACAGCTCCTACGAGCAGTACTTC. Residues: CASSEAAEDSSYEQYF. The chain uses TRBV6-1 and TRBJ2-7, with a tentative D call TRBD1 (6 bases). Germline lookup yields CDR1 MNHNS and CDR2 SASEGT. Trimming removed 0 bases at V and 0 bases at J, with 12 bases between. The CDR3 loop spans 16 amino acids.

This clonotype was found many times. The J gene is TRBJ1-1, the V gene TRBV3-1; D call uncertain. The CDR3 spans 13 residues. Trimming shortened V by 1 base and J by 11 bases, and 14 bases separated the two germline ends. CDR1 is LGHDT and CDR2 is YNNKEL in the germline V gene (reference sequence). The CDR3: CASSQALVGWAFF. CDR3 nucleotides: TGTGCCAGCAGCCAAGCCCTGGTGGGTTGGGCTTTCTTT.

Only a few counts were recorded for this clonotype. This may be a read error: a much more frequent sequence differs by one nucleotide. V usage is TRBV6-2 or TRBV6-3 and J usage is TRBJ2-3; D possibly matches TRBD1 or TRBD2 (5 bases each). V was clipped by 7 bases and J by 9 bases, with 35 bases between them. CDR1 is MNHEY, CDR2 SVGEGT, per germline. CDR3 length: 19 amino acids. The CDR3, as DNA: TGTGCCAGCACCGTTCTCCTTATCGCTGGGACCCACGGTGTAGGCACGCAGTATTTT. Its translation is CASTVLLIAGTHGVGTQYF.

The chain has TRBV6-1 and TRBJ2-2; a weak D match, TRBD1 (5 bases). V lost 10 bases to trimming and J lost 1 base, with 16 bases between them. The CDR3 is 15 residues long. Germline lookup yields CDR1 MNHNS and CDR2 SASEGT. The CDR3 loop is CATQGLGKNTGELFF. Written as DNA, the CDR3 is TGTGCCACTCAGGGTCTGGGAAAGAACACCGGGGAGCTGTTTTTT.

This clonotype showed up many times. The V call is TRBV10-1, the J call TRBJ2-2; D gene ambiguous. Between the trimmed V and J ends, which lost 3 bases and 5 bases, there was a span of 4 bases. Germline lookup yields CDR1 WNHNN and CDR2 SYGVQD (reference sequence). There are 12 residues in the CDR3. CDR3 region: CASSDQTGELFF. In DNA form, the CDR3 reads TGCGCCAGCAGTGATCAAACCGGGGAGCTGTTTTTT.

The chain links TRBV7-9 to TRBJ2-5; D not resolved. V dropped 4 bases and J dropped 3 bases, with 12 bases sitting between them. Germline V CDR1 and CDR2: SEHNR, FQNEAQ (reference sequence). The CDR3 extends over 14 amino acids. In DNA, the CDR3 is TGTGCCAGCAGCTCAGAGCTAAGGAAAGAGACCCAGTACTTC. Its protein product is CASSSELRKETQYF.

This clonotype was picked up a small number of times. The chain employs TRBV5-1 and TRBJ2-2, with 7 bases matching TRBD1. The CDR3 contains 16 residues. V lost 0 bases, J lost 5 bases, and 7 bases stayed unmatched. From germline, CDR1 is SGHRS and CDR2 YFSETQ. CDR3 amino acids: CASSLAAGGTTGELFF. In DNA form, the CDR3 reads TGCGCCAGCAGCTTGGCGGCAGGGGGAACGACCGGGGAGCTGTTTTTT.

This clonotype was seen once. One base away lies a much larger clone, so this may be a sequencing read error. The chain's CDR3 is CASSHDRGYGNQPQHF. The CDR3, as DNA: TGTGCCAGCAGCCATGATCGGGGTTACGGCAATCAGCCCCAGCATTTT. The chain combines TRBV3-1 with TRBJ1-5; D call uncertain. The CDR3 totals 16 residues. The V and J ends lost 3 bases and 2 bases respectively, with 14 bases between them. Germline-derived CDR1 and CDR2 are LGHDT and YNNKEL (reference sequence).

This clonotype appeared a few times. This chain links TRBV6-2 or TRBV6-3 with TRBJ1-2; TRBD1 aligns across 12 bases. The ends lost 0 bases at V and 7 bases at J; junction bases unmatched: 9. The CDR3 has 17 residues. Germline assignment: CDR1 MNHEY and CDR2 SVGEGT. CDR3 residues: CASSYSGTGGFSSGYTF. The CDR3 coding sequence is TGTGCCAGCAGTTACTCCGGGACAGGGGGCTTTAGTAGTGGCTACACCTTC.

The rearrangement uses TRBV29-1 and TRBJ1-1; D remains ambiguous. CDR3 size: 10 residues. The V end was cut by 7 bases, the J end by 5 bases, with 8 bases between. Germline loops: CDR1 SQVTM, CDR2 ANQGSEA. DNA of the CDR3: TGCAGCGGGCAGAAGACTGAAGCTTTCTTT. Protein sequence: CSGQKTEAFF. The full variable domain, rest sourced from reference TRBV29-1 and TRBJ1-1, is SAVISQKPSRDICQRGTSLTIQCQVDSQVTMMFWYRQQPGQSLTLIATANQGSEATYESGFVIDKFPISRPNLTFSTLTVSNMSPEDSSIYLCSGQKTEAFFGQGTRLTVV.

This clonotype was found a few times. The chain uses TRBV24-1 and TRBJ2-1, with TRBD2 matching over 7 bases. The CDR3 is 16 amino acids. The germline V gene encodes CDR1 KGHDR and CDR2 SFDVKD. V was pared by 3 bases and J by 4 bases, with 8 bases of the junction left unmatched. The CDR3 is CATSDRGLSSYNEQFF. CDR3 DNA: TGTGCCACCAGTGATCGGGGACTATCCAGTTACAATGAGCAGTTCTTC.

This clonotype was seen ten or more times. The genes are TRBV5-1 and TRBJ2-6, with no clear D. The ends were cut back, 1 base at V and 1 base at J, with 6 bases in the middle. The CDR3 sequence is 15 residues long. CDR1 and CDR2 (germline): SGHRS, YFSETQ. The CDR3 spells CASSLQRSGANVLTF. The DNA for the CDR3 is TGCGCCAGCAGCTTGCAACGTTCTGGGGCCAACGTCCTGACTTTC.

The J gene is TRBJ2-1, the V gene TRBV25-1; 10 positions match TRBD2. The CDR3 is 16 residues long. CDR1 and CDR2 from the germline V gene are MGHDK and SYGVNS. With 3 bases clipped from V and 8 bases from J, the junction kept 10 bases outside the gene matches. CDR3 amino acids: CASSEASGRAVDEQFF. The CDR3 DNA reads TGTGCCAGCAGTGAGGCGAGCGGGAGGGCTGTAGATGAGCAGTTCTTC.

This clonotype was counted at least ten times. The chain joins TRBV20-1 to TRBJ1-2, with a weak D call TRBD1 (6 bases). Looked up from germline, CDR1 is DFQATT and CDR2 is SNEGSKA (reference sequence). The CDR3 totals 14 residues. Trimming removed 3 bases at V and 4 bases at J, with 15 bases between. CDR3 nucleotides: TGCAGTGCTAGGAAAACAGGGAGGGGCTATGGCTACACCTTC. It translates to CSARKTGRGYGYTF.

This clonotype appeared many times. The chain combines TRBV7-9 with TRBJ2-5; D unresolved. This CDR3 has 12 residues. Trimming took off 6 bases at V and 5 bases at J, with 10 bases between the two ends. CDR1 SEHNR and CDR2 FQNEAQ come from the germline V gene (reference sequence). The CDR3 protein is CASSLMGETQYF. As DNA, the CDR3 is TGTGCCAGCAGTTTAATGGGGGAGACCCAGTACTTC.

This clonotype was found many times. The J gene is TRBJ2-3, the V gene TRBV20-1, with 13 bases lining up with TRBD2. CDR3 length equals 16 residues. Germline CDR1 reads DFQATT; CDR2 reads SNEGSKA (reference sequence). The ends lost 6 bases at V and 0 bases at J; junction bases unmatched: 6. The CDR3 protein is CSARLAGGPSTDTQYF. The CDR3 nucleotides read TGCAGTGCCCGACTAGCGGGAGGTCCTAGCACAGATACGCAGTATTTT.

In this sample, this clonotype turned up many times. In DNA form, the CDR3 reads TGTGCCAGCCCAACAGGGGGTAATCAGCCCCAGCATTTT. Translated: CASPTGGNQPQHF. The chain joins TRBV11-3 to TRBJ1-5; 8 bases fit TRBD1. In germline, CDR1 is SGHNT, CDR2 YENEEA. Losses at the gene ends were 8 bases for V and 4 bases for J; bases not matched to a gene: 4. CDR3 length: 13 amino acids.

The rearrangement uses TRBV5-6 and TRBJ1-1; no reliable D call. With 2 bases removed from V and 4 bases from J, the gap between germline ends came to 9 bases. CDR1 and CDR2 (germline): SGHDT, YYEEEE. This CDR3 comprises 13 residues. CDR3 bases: TGTGCCAGCAGCTTTAGACCCGGCACTGAAGCTTTCTTT. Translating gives CASSFRPGTEAFF.

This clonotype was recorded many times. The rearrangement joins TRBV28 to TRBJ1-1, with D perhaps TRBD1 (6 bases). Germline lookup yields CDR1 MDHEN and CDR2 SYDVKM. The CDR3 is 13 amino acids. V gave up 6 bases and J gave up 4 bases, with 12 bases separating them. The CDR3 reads CASSPPDSTEAFF. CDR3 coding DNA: TGTGCCAGCAGCCCCCCGGACAGCACTGAAGCTTTCTTT.

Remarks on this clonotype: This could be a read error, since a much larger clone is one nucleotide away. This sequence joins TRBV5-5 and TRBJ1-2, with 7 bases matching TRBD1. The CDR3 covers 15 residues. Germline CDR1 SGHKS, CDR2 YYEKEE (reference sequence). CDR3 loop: CASSLSPGGSYGFTF. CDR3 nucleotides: TGTGCCAGCAGCTTGTCGCCAGGGGGTTCCTATGGCTTCACCTTC. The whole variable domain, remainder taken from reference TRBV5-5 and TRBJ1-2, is DAGVTQSPTHLIKTRGQQVTLRCSPISGHKSVSWYQQVLGQGPQFIFQYYEKEERGRGNFPDRFSARQFPNYSSELNVNALLLGDSALYLCASSLSPGGSYGFTFGSGTRLTVV.